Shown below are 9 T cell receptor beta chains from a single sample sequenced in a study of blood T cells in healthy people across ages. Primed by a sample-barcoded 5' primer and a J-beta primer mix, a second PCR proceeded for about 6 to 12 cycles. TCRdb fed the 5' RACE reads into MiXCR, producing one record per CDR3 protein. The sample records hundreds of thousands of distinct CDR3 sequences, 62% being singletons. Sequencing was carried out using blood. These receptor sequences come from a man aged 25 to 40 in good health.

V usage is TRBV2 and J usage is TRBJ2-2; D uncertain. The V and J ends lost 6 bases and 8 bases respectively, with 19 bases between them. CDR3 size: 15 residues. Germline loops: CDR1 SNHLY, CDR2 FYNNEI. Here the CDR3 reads CASRKGPLADGELFF. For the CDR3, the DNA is TGTGCCAGCAGAAAAGGGCCCTTGGCAGATGGGGAGCTGTTTTTT.

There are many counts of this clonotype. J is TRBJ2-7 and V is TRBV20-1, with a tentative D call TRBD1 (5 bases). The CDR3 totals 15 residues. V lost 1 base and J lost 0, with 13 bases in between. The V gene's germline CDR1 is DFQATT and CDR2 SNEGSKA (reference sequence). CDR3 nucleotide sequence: TGCAGTGCTAGAGCGCGTGGGGCCAGCTCCTACGAGCAGTACTTC. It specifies CSARARGASSYEQYF.

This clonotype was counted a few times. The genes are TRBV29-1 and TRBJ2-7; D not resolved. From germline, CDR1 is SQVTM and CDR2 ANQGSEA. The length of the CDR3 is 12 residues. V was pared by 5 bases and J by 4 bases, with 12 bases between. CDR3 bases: TGCAGCGTTCTCACCGGCCCTTACGAGCAGTACTTC. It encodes CSVLTGPYEQYF.

The CDR3 reads CASSLVPGGRVTYEQYF. DNA for the CDR3: TGTGCCAGCAGCTTAGTCCCTGGGGGCCGGGTTACCTACGAGCAGTACTTC. The J gene is TRBJ2-7, the V gene TRBV7-2, with D possibly TRBD1 on 6 matching bases. V lost 1 base and J lost 2, with 18 bases in between. From germline, CDR1 is SGHTA and CDR2 FQGNSA. This CDR3 region has 17 residues.

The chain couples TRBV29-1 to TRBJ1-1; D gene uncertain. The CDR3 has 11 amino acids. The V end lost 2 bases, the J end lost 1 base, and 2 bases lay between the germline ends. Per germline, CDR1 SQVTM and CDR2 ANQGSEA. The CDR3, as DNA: TGCAGCGTTGAACCGAACACTGAAGCTTTCTTT. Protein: CSVEPNTEAFF.

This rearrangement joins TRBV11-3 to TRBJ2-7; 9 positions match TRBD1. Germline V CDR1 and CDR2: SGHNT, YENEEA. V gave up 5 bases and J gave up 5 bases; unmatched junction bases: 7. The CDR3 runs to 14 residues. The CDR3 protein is CASSLTDRGHEQYF. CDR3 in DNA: TGTGCCAGCAGCCTAACGGACAGGGGCCACGAGCAGTACTTC. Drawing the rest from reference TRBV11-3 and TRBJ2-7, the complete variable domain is EAGVVQSPRYKIIEKKQPVAFWCNPISGHNTLYWYLQNLGQGPELLIRYENEEAVDDSQLPKDRFSAERLKGVDSTLKIQPAELGDSAVYLCASSLTDRGHEQYFGPGTRLTVT.

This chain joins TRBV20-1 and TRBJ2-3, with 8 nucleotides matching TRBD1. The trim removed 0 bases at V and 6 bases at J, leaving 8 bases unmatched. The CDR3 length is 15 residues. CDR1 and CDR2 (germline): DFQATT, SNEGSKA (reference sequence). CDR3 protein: CSARDPVTGVDTQYF. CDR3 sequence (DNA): TGCAGTGCTAGAGATCCAGTGACAGGGGTGGATACGCAGTATTTT.

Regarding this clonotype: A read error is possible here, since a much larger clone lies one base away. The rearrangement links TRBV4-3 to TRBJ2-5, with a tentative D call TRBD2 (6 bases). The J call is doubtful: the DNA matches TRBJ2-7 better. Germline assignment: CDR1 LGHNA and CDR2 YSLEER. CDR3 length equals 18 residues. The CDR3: CAGSQTHHPGGAPSEQYF. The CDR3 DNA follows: TGCGCCGGCAGCCAGACCCACCATCCAGGCGGGGCTCCCTCCGAGCAGTACTTC.

The CDR3 DNA reads TGTGCCAGCATGGGGCAGGCCCTCGTTGGGTACTATAATTCACCCCTCCACTTT. Translation: CASMGQALVGYYNSPLHF. The rearrangement links TRBV28 to TRBJ1-6, with D perhaps matching TRBD1 (5 bases). V lost 7 bases, J lost 3 bases, and 22 bases lay in between. Looked up from germline, CDR1 is MDHEN and CDR2 is SYDVKM. This CDR3 is 18 amino acids long.